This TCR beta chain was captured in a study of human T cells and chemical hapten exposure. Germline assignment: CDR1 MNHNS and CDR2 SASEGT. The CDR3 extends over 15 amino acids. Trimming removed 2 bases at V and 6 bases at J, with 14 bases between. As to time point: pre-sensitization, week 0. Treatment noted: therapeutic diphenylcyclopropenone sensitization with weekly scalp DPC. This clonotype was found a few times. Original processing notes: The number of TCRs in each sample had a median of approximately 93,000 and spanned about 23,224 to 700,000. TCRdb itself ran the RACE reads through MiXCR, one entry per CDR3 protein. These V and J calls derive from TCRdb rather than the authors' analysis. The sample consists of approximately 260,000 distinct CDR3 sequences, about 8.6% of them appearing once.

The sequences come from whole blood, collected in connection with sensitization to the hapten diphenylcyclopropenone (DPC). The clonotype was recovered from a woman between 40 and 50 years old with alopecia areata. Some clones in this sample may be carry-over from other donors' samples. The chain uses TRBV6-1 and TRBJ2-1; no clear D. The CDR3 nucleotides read TGTGCCAGCAGTGAATGGACCCCGTCGGGCAATGAGCAGTTCTTC. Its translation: CASSEWTPSGNEQFF.